This TCR beta chain emerged from a study of beta chain features in type 1 diabetes. General observations from the study: More deletions and fewer insertions at VDJ junctions were found in patients with type 1 diabetes. Type 1 diabetes patients had TCRB CDR3s that were shorter (moderately but significantly so) in all four CD4+ subsets. Any HLA effect on TCRB rearrangement was left unresolved by small sub-analyses.

This clone was seen a handful of times. The antigen is not known. The CDR3 is 12 amino acids. CDR1 is SGHRS and CDR2 is YFSETQ in the germline V gene. Between the trimmed V and J ends, which lost 1 base and 5 bases, there was a span of 6 bases. What was sequenced were expressed TCRB transcripts, since all of the isolated RNA had been reverse transcribed. Sequenced by immunoSEQ multiplex PCR; TCRdb stores in-frame clones only, minus some. The sample lists 640,000 or so clones, over 11% occurring once. The clonotype was recovered from a man between 18 and 29 years old with type 1 diabetes. This chain links TRBV5-1 with TRBJ2-5; D unclear. Sample: naive CD4+ T cells from blood. The CDR3 region is CASSLNGETQYF. In nucleotides, the CDR3 is TGCGCCAGCAGCTTGAACGGCGAGACCCAGTACTTC.